This entry lists 26 T cell receptor beta chains sequenced from one sample in a study of CXCR3 chemokines and chemotherapy response in bladder cancer. Each CDR3 protein is one row after TCRdb ran MiXCR on the PCR reads. The sample has 13,000 or so distinct CDR3 sequences, roughly 12% seen once. Collection of the sample occurred from a patient whose treatment included neoadjuvant chemotherapy. These receptors were collected from a human donor with bladder cancer that did not respond to neoadjuvant chemotherapy.

The gene calls are TRBV2 and TRBJ1-1; D gene ambiguous. V lost 8 bases and J 5 bases, leaving 3 bases between the germline ends. The CDR3 is made up of 9 amino acids. Per the germline V gene, CDR1 is SNHLY and CDR2 is FYNNEI. CDR3 loop: CASGTEAFF. CDR3 DNA: TGTGCCAGCGGGACTGAAGCTTTCTTT.

This clonotype was picked up many times. The chain joins TRBV12-3 or TRBV12-4 to TRBJ1-2, with D possibly being TRBD1 (5 bases). This CDR3 is 14 amino acids long. Trimming shortened V by 1 base and J by 4 bases, and 10 bases separated the two germline ends. The CDR3 DNA reads as TGTGCCAGCAGTTTAGGACAGTCGGGCTATGGCTACACCTTC. Translated, it gives CASSLGQSGYGYTF.

This clonotype has a count of ten or more. The chain is built from TRBV7-3 and TRBJ2-1; D unclear. The CDR3 has 13 amino acids. Germline loops: CDR1 SGHTA, CDR2 FQGTGA. Trimming shortened V by 5 bases and J by 9 bases, and 14 bases separated the two germline ends. CDR3 sequence (DNA): TGTGCCAGCAGCCTTGGAACAGTCGCTGAGCAGTTCTTC. The encoded protein is CASSLGTVAEQFF.

This clonotype was observed a handful of times. The chain employs TRBV27 and TRBJ1-1, with TRBD1 matching 7 bases. Per the germline V gene, CDR1 is MNHEY and CDR2 is SMNVEV (reference sequence). J lost 4 bases, V lost 4 bases, and 9 bases had no gene match. The CDR3 length is 15 residues. In nucleotides, the CDR3 is TGTGCCAGCAGTTGGAGCGTACAGGGGACCACTGAAGCTTTCTTT. This sequence encodes CASSWSVQGTTEAFF.

This clonotype was counted ten times or more. This chain links TRBV5-4 with TRBJ2-7; weak D call: TRBD1 (6 bases). The V and J ends lost 0 bases and 1 base respectively, with 11 bases between them. The CDR3 sequence is 15 residues long. CDR1 SGHNT and CDR2 YYREEE come from the germline V gene (reference sequence). CDR3 sequence: CASSLGQGISYEQYF. As DNA, the CDR3 is TGTGCCAGCAGCTTGGGGCAGGGGATTTCCTACGAGCAGTACTTC. Looking up the rest from reference TRBV5-4 and TRBJ2-7 gives the full variable domain: ETGVTQSPTHLIKTRGQQVTLRCSSQSGHNTVSWYQQALGQGPQFIFQYYREEENGRGNFPPRFSGLQFPNYSSELNVNALELDDSALYLCASSLGQGISYEQYFGPGTRLTVT.

This clonotype was seen at least ten times. The rearrangement joins TRBV19 to TRBJ2-5, with a weak D call TRBD2 (6 bases). Germline V gene data show CDR1 as LNHDA and CDR2 as SQIVND (reference sequence). This CDR3 comprises 13 residues. Trimming shortened V by 7 bases and J by 3 bases, and 12 bases separated the two germline ends. CDR3 sequence reads: CASKRVGEETQYF. CDR3 DNA sequence: TGTGCCAGTAAGCGGGTGGGGGAAGAGACCCAGTACTTC.

This clonotype was counted ten times or more. The rearrangement links TRBV6-1 to TRBJ1-5, with 9 bases identical to TRBD1. Germline-derived CDR1 and CDR2 are MNHNS and SASEGT. The length of the CDR3 is 20 residues. V was pared by 6 bases and J by 8 bases, with 26 bases of the junction left unmatched. DNA of the CDR3: TGTGCCAGCAGCGGACATCTCTCGGAGAGGGGGACAGGGCCCATCGAGCCCCAGCATTTT. As protein: CASSGHLSERGTGPIEPQHF.

With respect to this clonotype: The likely explanation is a read error, given a far larger clone one base away. This chain joins TRBV6-2 or TRBV6-3 and TRBJ2-7; D not certain. V was clipped by 2 bases and J by 7 bases, with 12 bases between them. CDR3 length: 13 residues. Germline V gene lookup returns CDR1 MNHEY and CDR2 SVGEGT. CDR3 sequence reads: CASSYETYNEQYF. For the CDR3, the DNA is TGTGCCAGCAGTTACGAGACGTACAATGAGCAGTACTTC.

This clonotype counts as medium-sized (0.01 to 0.1%). The chain joins TRBV6-2 or TRBV6-3 to TRBJ2-3; D is unclear. The ends were cut back, 4 bases at V and 0 bases at J, with 11 bases in the middle. The germline V gene encodes CDR1 MNHEY and CDR2 SVGEGT. This CDR3 is built from 15 residues. In nucleotides, the CDR3 is TGTGCCAGCAGTTCCCAGACAACTAGCACAGATACGCAGTATTTT. This gives the protein CASSSQTTSTDTQYF.

This clonotype was counted ten times or more. The rearrangement joins TRBV7-9 to TRBJ2-2, with a tentative D call TRBD1 (5 bases). V was trimmed by 2 bases and J by 7 bases, leaving 8 bases between them. CDR3 length: 13 amino acids. Per germline, CDR1 SEHNR and CDR2 FQNEAQ (reference sequence). CDR3 region: CASSLQGYGELFF. The CDR3 DNA follows: TGTGCCAGCAGCTTACAGGGTTACGGGGAGCTGTTTTTT.

This clonotype occurred many times. J is TRBJ2-7 and V is TRBV27, with 9 bases matching TRBD1. Germline-derived CDR1 and CDR2 are MNHEY and SMNVEV (reference sequence). The V gene end was trimmed by 7 bases and the J gene end by 2 bases; junction bases not matched to a gene: 9. This CDR3 has 15 residues. CDR3 loop: CASKSAGTGTYEQYF. CDR3 coding DNA: TGTGCCAGCAAGTCTGCCGGGACAGGGACCTACGAGCAGTACTTC.

This clonotype has ten or more counts. The V gene is TRBV18, the J gene TRBJ1-1; 10 bases line up with TRBD1. CDR3 size: 17 residues. V lost 5 bases, J lost 0 bases, and 9 bases stayed unmatched. Per germline, CDR1 KGHSH and CDR2 LQKENI. Here the CDR3 reads CASSRGTGVGMNTEAFF. For the CDR3, the DNA is TGTGCCAGCTCAAGAGGGACAGGGGTCGGCATGAACACTGAAGCTTTCTTT. Based on the CDR3 plus reference TRBV18 and TRBJ1-1, the full variable domain is NAGVMQNPRHLVRRRGQEARLRCSPMKGHSHVYWYRQLPEEGLKFMVYLQKENIIDESGMPKERFSAEFPKEGPSILRIQQVVRGDSAAYFCASSRGTGVGMNTEAFFGQGTRLTVV.

This clonotype has ten or more counts. The rearrangement joins TRBV6-2 or TRBV6-3 to TRBJ2-7; possibly TRBD2 for D (6 bases). The CDR3 length is 15 residues. Germline loops: CDR1 MNHEY, CDR2 SVGEGT. V was shortened by 2 bases and J by 1 base, with 12 bases between the two germline ends. The CDR3 reads CASSYGIAVSYEQYF. Here the CDR3 DNA reads TGTGCCAGCAGTTACGGGATAGCGGTATCCTACGAGCAGTACTTC.

This clonotype showed up many times. The chain joins TRBV12-3 or TRBV12-4 to TRBJ1-2, with D maybe TRBD1 (6 bases). V shed 5 bases and J shed 8 bases, with 12 bases lying between them. This CDR3 has 12 amino acids. CDR3 protein: CASSAQGWGYTF. The CDR3 DNA reads TGTGCCAGCAGTGCCCAGGGGTGGGGCTACACCTTC.

This clonotype appeared many times. The chain is built from TRBV5-4 and TRBJ2-5; the D gene could be TRBD1 or TRBD2 (5 bases each). Trimming removed 2 bases at V and 1 base at J, with 12 bases between. This CDR3 region has 15 residues. Germline loops: CDR1 SGHNT, CDR2 YYREEE (reference sequence). The CDR3 DNA is TGTGCCAGCAGCTTTAAATCCGGGGCCCAAGAGACCCAGTACTTC. This sequence encodes CASSFKSGAQETQYF.

This clonotype was found a few times. This chain connects TRBV20-1 to TRBJ1-3; 8 positions match TRBD1. This CDR3 has 15 amino acids. CDR1 and CDR2 (germline): DFQATT, SNEGSKA (reference sequence). V dropped 1 base and J dropped 3; count of bases not matched to a gene: 5. For the CDR3, the DNA is TGCAGTGCTAGAGTTGGACAGGGTAGTGGAAACACCATATATTTT. It translates to CSARVGQGSGNTIYF.

This clonotype was seen a handful of times. The CDR3 reads CASSPLDRSTSGNTIYF. The DNA of the CDR3 is TGTGCCAGCAGCCCCTTGGACAGGTCCACCTCTGGAAACACCATATATTTT. The genes are TRBV5-6 and TRBJ1-3; 7 nucleotides align to TRBD1. Germline values: CDR1 SGHDT, CDR2 YYEEEE. The ends lost 4 bases at V and 0 bases at J; junction bases unmatched: 10. This CDR3 is built from 17 residues.

This clonotype occurred many times. This chain links TRBV18 with TRBJ2-1, with D perhaps matching TRBD1 or TRBD2 (6 bases each). Trimming cost V 5 bases and J 6 bases, with 14 bases left between them. CDR1 is KGHSH and CDR2 is LQKENI in the germline V gene. The CDR3 has 14 amino acids. This chain's CDR3 is CASSARGQSNEQFF. The CDR3 DNA sequence: TGTGCCAGCTCAGCCCGGGGGCAGAGCAATGAGCAGTTCTTC.

This clonotype was counted many times. The V gene is TRBV6-1, the J gene TRBJ2-7; a possible D gene is TRBD1 (5 bases). V dropped 5 bases and J dropped 4 bases, with 15 bases sitting between them. CDR3 length: 14 amino acids. Germline CDR1 reads MNHNS; CDR2 reads SASEGT. The CDR3 loop is CASSPDSQTYEQYF. Here the CDR3 DNA reads TGTGCCAGCAGTCCTGACAGCCAAACGTACGAGCAGTACTTC.

This clonotype came up many times. The chain combines TRBV18 with TRBJ2-2; no clear D gene. The length of the CDR3 is 15 residues. V was shortened by 5 bases and J by 5 bases, with 15 bases between the two germline ends. CDR1 KGHSH and CDR2 LQKENI come from the germline V gene. This chain's CDR3 is CASSTDSLTTGELFF. CDR3 in DNA: TGTGCCAGCTCAACCGACTCGCTTACGACCGGGGAGCTGTTTTTT.

In its sample, this clonotype was seen many times. The genes are TRBV12-3 or TRBV12-4 and TRBJ1-2; 7 bases are shared with TRBD1. CDR3 length: 14 residues. V lost 3 bases to trimming and J lost 8 bases; unmatched junction nucleotides: 9. The CDR3 region is CASSFQGELGGYTF. CDR3 coding DNA: TGTGCCAGCAGTTTTCAGGGGGAGTTAGGGGGCTACACCTTC.

The sample holds many counts of this clonotype. The gene calls are TRBV10-3 and TRBJ2-1; D is uncertain. Germline values: CDR1 ENHRY, CDR2 SYGVKD. There are 16 residues in the CDR3. The V end was cut by 6 bases, the J end by 2 bases, with 17 bases between. The CDR3 protein is CAIRIDPMQAYNEQFF. The CDR3 DNA reads as TGTGCCATCAGAATCGACCCAATGCAGGCCTACAATGAGCAGTTCTTC.

This clonotype has a handful of counts. The chain is built from TRBV28 and TRBJ1-5, with 8 nucleotides matching TRBD1. V was clipped by 5 bases and J by 2 bases; unmatched bases: 2. Germline CDR1 reads MDHEN; CDR2 reads SYDVKM. The CDR3 is 14 amino acids. The CDR3 protein is CASSPGGGNQPQHF. The DNA for the CDR3 is TGTGCCAGCAGTCCAGGGGGCGGCAATCAGCCCCAGCATTTT.

By sample share, this clonotype is medium-sized. The rearrangement joins TRBV6-6 to TRBJ2-7; D not resolved. Trimming shortened V by 2 bases and J by 5 bases, and 4 bases separated the two germline ends. The CDR3 has 11 amino acids. The germline CDR1 and CDR2 sequences are MNHNY and SVGAGI (reference sequence). This CDR3 reads CASSYRDEQYF. Written as DNA, the CDR3 is TGTGCCAGCAGTTACAGGGACGAGCAGTACTTC.

This clonotype was observed many times. The J gene is TRBJ1-4, the V gene TRBV18; 8 nucleotides match TRBD1. Germline V CDR1 and CDR2: KGHSH, LQKENI. J lost 4 bases, V lost 3 bases, and 1 base had no gene match. CDR3 size: 14 residues. This CDR3 reads CASSPGQVNEKLFF. In DNA, the CDR3 is TGTGCCAGCTCACCGGGACAGGTTAATGAAAAACTGTTTTTT.

In this sample, this clonotype turned up many times. The chain uses TRBV6-1 and TRBJ2-5; 7 bases are a match to TRBD2. V lost 4 bases to trimming and J lost 6 bases; unmatched junction nucleotides: 5. The germline CDR1 and CDR2 sequences are MNHNS and SASEGT. The CDR3 contains 13 residues. CDR3: CASSVGGSKTQYF. The CDR3 DNA reads TGTGCCAGCAGTGTGGGGGGGTCTAAGACCCAGTACTTC.